A single sample is the source of the 23 T cell receptor beta chains below, sequenced in a study of metastatic and nonmetastatic thyroid tumors. Every patient underwent thyroid surgery untreated. MiXCR re-clonotyped the PCR reads for TCRdb. Among 21,000 or so clones listed, 25% to 30% were seen once. Sequencing input: tumor tissue. The origin of the receptors is a female donor with papillary thyroid cancer or a benign thyroid nodule (not recorded which). Some clones in this sample may be carry-over from other donors' samples.

This clone occurred a few times. The chain links TRBV27 to TRBJ2-5; D gene unclear. The CDR3 covers 15 residues. Trimming removed 6 bases at V and 5 bases at J, with 19 bases between. CDR1 is MNHEY and CDR2 is SMNVEV in the germline V gene (reference sequence). The CDR3 nucleotides read TGTGCCAGCAGAACCGGACGTTACCTAGGGGAGACCCAGTACTTC. Its protein product is CASRTGRYLGETQYF.

This clone was seen just once. The chain uses TRBV30 and TRBJ2-7, with D perhaps given as TRBD1 or TRBD2 (6 bases each). The CDR3 has 13 amino acids. Germline loops: CDR1 GTSNPN, CDR2 SVGIG (reference sequence). Trimming removed 4 bases from V and 6 bases from J, with 16 bases in between. The CDR3 protein is CAWTPGGPSEQYF. CDR3 in DNA: TGTGCCTGGACTCCCGGGGGCCCCAGCGAGCAGTACTTC.

This chain joins TRBV20-1 and TRBJ2-2; D is undetermined. The CDR3 has 11 amino acids. The ends were cut back, 5 bases at V and 5 bases at J, with 6 bases in the middle. The germline gives CDR1 DFQATT, CDR2 SNEGSKA (reference sequence). In nucleotides, the CDR3 is TGCAGTGCTTCGCGTACCGGGGAGCTGTTTTTT. Translating it yields CSASRTGELFF.

CDR3 in amino acids: CASRWLAGEQFF. The CDR3 DNA reads as TGTGCCAGCAGATGGCTAGCGGGTGAGCAGTTCTTC. V is TRBV7-9 and J is TRBJ2-1; 8 positions agree with TRBD2. J gave up 9 bases and V 6 bases, and 4 bases lay outside the gene matches. Germline loops: CDR1 SEHNR, CDR2 FQNEAQ (reference sequence). The CDR3 sequence is 12 residues long.

This clone was observed a few times. V usage is TRBV19 and J usage is TRBJ2-7; no definite D call. Germline lookup yields CDR1 LNHDA and CDR2 SQIVND (reference sequence). V gave up 3 bases and J gave up 6 bases, with 12 bases separating them. The CDR3 is made up of 13 amino acids. This chain's CDR3 is CASSITWTGEQYF. The CDR3 nucleotides are TGTGCCAGTAGTATTACATGGACCGGCGAGCAGTACTTC.

The chain employs TRBV5-1 and TRBJ2-2; 7 bases match TRBD2. Germline CDR1 and CDR2: SGHRS and YFSETQ. The ends lost 1 base at V and 2 bases at J; junction bases unmatched: 5. The CDR3 length is 16 residues. The CDR3 nucleotides read TGCGCCAGCAGCTTGTTGGGCGGGGGAAACACCGGGGAGCTGTTTTTT. This translates into CASSLLGGGNTGELFF.

Ten or more counts support this clone. The chain joins TRBV3-1 to TRBJ1-1; 8 bases match TRBD1. The junction had 10 bases not matched to a gene; V was cut back by 0 bases and J by 10 bases. The V gene's germline CDR1 is LGHDT and CDR2 YNNKEL (reference sequence). CDR3 length: 15 residues. CDR3 DNA: TGTGCCAGCAGCCAAGATGGGCAGGGGGCGTTGGGAGCTTTCTTT. It translates to CASSQDGQGALGAFF.

This clone has just a few counts. The junction differs from germline at one of its ends, possibly a read error. This sequence joins TRBV6-2 or TRBV6-3 and TRBJ2-3, with D unresolved. The CDR3 consists of 15 residues. Per the germline V gene, CDR1 is MNHEY and CDR2 is SVGEGT. For the CDR3, the DNA is TGTGCCAGCAGTTACTCACCGTTTTACACAGACACGCAGTATTTT. Translation: CASSYSPFYTDTQYF.

This clone was counted once. This chain uses TRBV24-1 with TRBJ2-3, with TRBD1 matching 9 bases. CDR3 length equals 17 residues. V trimming: 1 base; J trimming: 2 bases; junction bases outside the gene matches: 6. Per germline, CDR1 KGHDR and CDR2 SFDVKD. The CDR3 loop is CATSDFEGTGNTDTQYF. The CDR3 bases are TGTGCCACCAGTGATTTCGAGGGGACAGGGAACACAGATACGCAGTATTTT.

This rearrangement joins TRBV20-1 to TRBJ1-5, with D perhaps matching TRBD1 (6 bases). Germline-derived CDR1 and CDR2 are DFQATT and SNEGSKA (reference sequence). V was cut by 0 bases and J by 4 bases, with 10 bases left in between. The CDR3 extends over 14 amino acids. CDR3 sequence: CSARDGGGNQPQHF. CDR3 sequence (DNA): TGCAGTGCTAGAGATGGAGGGGGAAATCAGCCCCAGCATTTT.

This clone was observed a few times. This chain uses TRBV20-1 with TRBJ2-3; 7 bases map to TRBD2. Trimming removed 2 bases from V and 2 bases from J; junction bases left unmatched: 10. This CDR3 has 16 amino acids. Germline CDR1 is DFQATT and CDR2 is SNEGSKA (reference sequence). The CDR3 DNA reads as TGCAGTGCTAGATGGAGGTCTAGCGGCTACACAGATACGCAGTATTTT. This translates into CSARWRSSGYTDTQYF.

There are many counts of this clone. A single base separates this from a much larger clone, so it may be a read error. This chain connects TRBV14 to TRBJ2-7, with TRBD1 identical over 8 bases. Germline loops: CDR1 SGHDN, CDR2 FVKESK. There are 12 residues in the CDR3. CDR3 sequence (DNA): TGTGCCAGCGGACAGGGTGCCTACGGGCAGTACTTC. It specifies CASGQGAYGQYF.

As to this clone: One end of the junction varies from germline; a read error may be responsible. The genes are TRBV29-1 and TRBJ1-2; D perhaps matches TRBD1 (5 bases). The CDR3 totals 12 residues. From germline, CDR1 is SQVTM and CDR2 ANQGSEA. CDR3 protein: CSVATGDYCYTF. CDR3 nucleotide sequence: TGCAGCGTAGCAACAGGTGACTATTGCTACACCTTC.

There are many counts of this clone. CDR3 sequence (DNA): TGTGCCAGCAGCTTGGGATTCGGGACAGGGTACGAAAAACTGTTTTTT. It translates to CASSLGFGTGYEKLFF. The chain uses TRBV5-8 and TRBJ1-4; 9 bases map to TRBD1. The CDR3 is made up of 16 amino acids. V trimming: 0 bases; J trimming: 8 bases; junction bases outside the gene matches: 8. Germline V lookup: CDR1 SGHTS, CDR2 YDEGEE. The full variable domain, with the rest looked up from reference TRBV5-8 and TRBJ1-4, is EAGVTQSPTHLIKTRGQQATLRCSPISGHTSVYWYQQALGLGLQFLLWYDEGEERNRGNFPPRFSGRQFPNYSSELNVNALELEDSALYLCASSLGFGTGYEKLFFGSGTQLSVL.

This clone was recorded at least ten times. The rearrangement joins TRBV28 to TRBJ1-4; tentative D call: TRBD1 (5 bases). The CDR3 spans 14 residues. Trimming cost V 7 bases and J 5 bases, with 14 bases left between them. In germline, CDR1 is MDHEN, CDR2 SYDVKM. CDR3 nucleotide sequence: TGTGCCAGCACCCCAGACAGTTTAAATGAAAAACTGTTTTTT. Protein: CASTPDSLNEKLFF.

Sample share makes this clone medium-sized. The chain recombines TRBV11-3 with TRBJ2-1; 12 nucleotides match TRBD1. With 5 bases clipped from V and 6 bases from J, the junction kept 8 bases outside the gene matches. CDR3 length: 16 amino acids. The germline CDR1 and CDR2 sequences are SGHNT and YENEEA. CDR3 in DNA: TGTGCCAGCAGCCTCGGACCGGGACAGGGGGCCAATGAGCAGTTCTTC. Encoded protein: CASSLGPGQGANEQFF.

V usage is TRBV11-3 and J usage is TRBJ1-1, with no clear D. V lost 1 base to trimming and J lost 12 bases, with 15 bases between them. The CDR3 totals 13 residues. The germline V gene encodes CDR1 SGHNT and CDR2 YENEEA. CDR3 residues: CASSLAFSGVPFF. The CDR3 DNA sequence: TGTGCCAGCAGCTTAGCGTTTTCCGGGGTTCCTTTCTTT.

This clone came up many times. The same CDR3 is also encoded by other DNA sequences in this sample. The chain carries TRBV7-2 and TRBJ2-2, with 9 bases fitting TRBD1. CDR1 and CDR2 (germline): SGHTA, FQGNSA. With 5 bases clipped from V and 10 bases from J, the junction kept 20 bases outside the gene matches. The CDR3 contains 18 residues. The CDR3 coding sequence is TGTGCCAGCAGCGGTGGGACCGGGACAGGGTTTGCGGCGGCGGAGCTGTTTTTT. It translates to CASSGGTGTGFAAAELFF.

J is TRBJ2-2 and V is TRBV5-1; no reliable D call. CDR1 is SGHRS and CDR2 is YFSETQ in the germline V gene. The V end lost 4 bases, the J end lost 4 bases, and 11 bases lay between the germline ends. CDR3 length: 14 amino acids. CDR3 residues: CASSPPTGTGELFF. CDR3 in DNA: TGCGCCAGCAGCCCGCCGACGGGCACCGGGGAGCTGTTTTTT.

This clone is classed as medium-sized. CDR3 protein: CASSLEGSPLHF. DNA of the CDR3: TGTGCCAGCAGCTTAGAGGGCTCACCCCTCCACTTT. J is TRBJ1-6 and V is TRBV7-8; no clear D gene. Germline lookup yields CDR1 SGHVS and CDR2 FQNEAQ. Between the trimmed V and J ends, which lost 1 base and 10 bases, there was a span of 5 bases. There are 12 residues in the CDR3.

This clone is judged medium-sized. V usage is TRBV5-4 and J usage is TRBJ1-2; weak D call: TRBD1 (5 bases). Germline-derived CDR1 and CDR2 are SGHNT and YYREEE (reference sequence). The CDR3 is 16 amino acids. V was clipped by 5 bases and J by 4 bases, with 21 bases between them. The CDR3 bases are TGTGCCAGCAGGGAGCAGGGTCTAGGTGATAGCTATGGCTACACCTTC. Its translation: CASREQGLGDSYGYTF. The complete variable domain, with remaining parts taken from reference TRBV5-4 and TRBJ1-2, reads ETGVTQSPTHLIKTRGQQVTLRCSSQSGHNTVSWYQQALGQGPQFIFQYYREEENGRGNFPPRFSGLQFPNYSSELNVNALELDDSALYLCASREQGLGDSYGYTFGSGTRLTVV.

There are many counts of this clone. The chain uses TRBV29-1 and TRBJ2-3; TRBD1 or TRBD2 may be the D gene (6 bases each). Trimming pared 2 bases from V and 4 bases from J, leaving 22 bases between. This CDR3 region has 17 residues. Germline V gene data show CDR1 as SQVTM and CDR2 as ANQGSEA. The chain's CDR3 is CSVENPGAGLGSDTQYF. The CDR3, as DNA: TGCAGCGTTGAAAACCCGGGGGCCGGCTTGGGGTCAGATACGCAGTATTTT.

The chain recombines TRBV19 with TRBJ2-3; D may correspond to TRBD1 or TRBD2 (5 bases each). The V gene's germline CDR1 is LNHDA and CDR2 SQIVND (reference sequence). V was trimmed by 7 bases and J by 4 bases, leaving 12 bases between them. The CDR3 has 13 residues. The CDR3 nucleotides read TGTGCCAGTACCGCAGGGAGTTCAGATACGCAGTATTTT. Protein: CASTAGSSDTQYF.